Given below is one T cell receptor (beta chain) in context. Samples underwent the assay at deep level. The authors split each subset's genomic DNA evenly across several immunoSEQ plates. TCRdb's copy holds only in-frame clones and misses some; the assay was immunoSEQ multiplex PCR. This table holds around 480,000 clones, over 75% found once. The sample comes from a study of shared clonotypes between healthy human individuals. Donors were healthy HIV-negative adults without recently reported acute infections or vaccinations. The J segment lost 5 bases and the V segment lost 2 bases, leaving 3 bases of the junction unmatched. Germline V CDR1 and CDR2: MNHNY, SVGAGI (reference sequence). This CDR3 is 15 amino acids long.

This clonotype was sampled from a woman in her thirties or forties in good health. Some clones in this sample may be carry-over from other donors' samples. What was sequenced was PBMCs. The chain uses TRBV6-6 and TRBJ2-2; 9 bases agree with TRBD2. This CDR3 reads CASSYLAGRTGELFF. The CDR3 DNA follows: TGTGCCAGCAGTTACCTAGCGGGACGAACCGGGGAGCTGTTTTTT.